These 9 T cell receptor beta chains were all obtained from the same sample, sequenced in a study of STAT3 mutations in large granular lymphocyte leukemia. Points from the study as a whole: In T-cell large granular lymphocyte leukemia, about half of patients showed multiple immunodominant subclonotypes.

The repertoire was sequenced with immunoSEQ multiplex PCR; TCRdb's copy has only in-frame clones and lacks some. The sample lists some 28,000 clones, more than 60% occurring once. These receptors' targets are unknown. The specimen sequenced was peripheral blood mononuclear cells. These receptors came from a woman aged 45 to 65 with T-cell large granular lymphocyte leukemia. Some clones in this sample may be carry-over from other donors' samples.

This chain joins TRBV5-6 and TRBJ1-2; tentative D call: TRBD1 (6 bases). Trimming took 6 bases from V and 5 from J, leaving 14 bases between them. The CDR3 spans 13 residues. From germline, CDR1 is SGHDT and CDR2 YYEEEE. For the CDR3, the DNA is TGTGCCAGCACCCTATACAGGGATTATGGCTACACCTTC. Translating gives CASTLYRDYGYTF. The whole variable domain, remainder taken from reference TRBV5-6 and TRBJ1-2, is DAGVTQSPTHLIKTRGQQVTLRCSPKSGHDTVSWYQQALGQGPQFIFQYYEEEERQRGNFPDRFSGHQFPNYSSELNVNALLLGDSALYLCASTLYRDYGYTFGSGTRLTVV.

The chain employs TRBV19 and TRBJ1-5; no definite D call. CDR1 is LNHDA and CDR2 is SQIVND in the germline V gene (reference sequence). This CDR3 is 13 amino acids long. V gave up 4 bases and J gave up 7 bases, with 11 bases separating them. The CDR3 sequence: CASSRGVQQPQHF. The CDR3 nucleotides are TGTGCCAGTAGTAGGGGTGTTCAGCAGCCCCAGCATTTT.

The CDR3 DNA reads TGCAGCGTTGCCGGGCTCCTACAGGGTGAGCAGTTCTTC. It is translated as CSVAGLLQGEQFF. V and J are TRBV29-1 and TRBJ2-1; possible D gene TRBD1, 6 bases. Between the trimmed V and J ends, which lost 4 bases and 9 bases, there was a span of 16 bases. This CDR3 has 13 residues. Germline V gene sequence: CDR1 SQVTM, CDR2 ANQGSEA.

This chain links TRBV7-9 with TRBJ2-7; perhaps TRBD2 as D (6 bases). The ends were cut back, 5 bases at V and 5 bases at J, with 16 bases in the middle. From germline, CDR1 is SEHNR and CDR2 FQNEAQ (reference sequence). The length of the CDR3 is 14 residues. CDR3: CASSPLRWGDEQYF. The CDR3 DNA follows: TGTGCCAGCAGCCCACTCCGTTGGGGGGACGAGCAGTACTTC.

The CDR3 nucleotides are TGCGCCAGCAGCCAAGAGAAGGGGAGGTACAATGAGCAGTTCTTC. This gives the protein CASSQEKGRYNEQFF. The rearrangement joins TRBV4-3 to TRBJ2-1, with D possibly matching TRBD2 (6 bases). Germline CDR1 is LGHNA and CDR2 is YSLEER. The CDR3 consists of 15 residues. The germline V and J ends were trimmed by 0 bases and 4 bases, with 10 bases remaining between them.

This chain links TRBV5-1 with TRBJ2-7, with D unresolved. V lost 0 bases, J lost 4 bases, and 8 bases lay in between. Germline-derived CDR1 and CDR2 are SGHRS and YFSETQ. The CDR3 consists of 13 residues. CDR3 amino acids: CASSLAWEYEQYF. Here the CDR3 DNA reads TGCGCCAGCAGCTTGGCCTGGGAATACGAGCAGTACTTC. Filled out from reference TRBV5-1 and TRBJ2-7, the complete variable domain reads KAGVTQTPRYLIKTRGQQVTLSCSPISGHRSVSWYQQTPGQGLQFLFEYFSETQRNKGNFPGRFSGRQFSNSRSEMNVSTLELGDSALYLCASSLAWEYEQYFGPGTRLTVT.

The V gene is TRBV7-2, the J gene TRBJ2-7; D remains unclear. This CDR3 contains 14 residues. Germline V gene sequence: CDR1 SGHTA, CDR2 FQGNSA. V dropped 4 bases and J dropped 2 bases, with 12 bases sitting between them. For the CDR3, the DNA is TGTGCCAGCAGCTCAAGATCCGGCGCCTACGAGCAGTACTTC. This sequence encodes CASSSRSGAYEQYF.

The chain recombines TRBV30 with TRBJ2-7, with D possibly being TRBD1 (5 bases). CDR1 and CDR2 (germline): GTSNPN, SVGIG (reference sequence). Trimming left V 5 bases short and J 2 bases short, with 10 bases between. This CDR3 spans 12 amino acids. The CDR3 sequence: CAWGQGPYEQYF. The CDR3 nucleotides are TGTGCCTGGGGGCAGGGCCCCTACGAGCAGTACTTC.

The rearrangement uses TRBV5-1 and TRBJ2-1, with 14 bases identical to TRBD2. V was pared by 4 bases and J by 3 bases, with 6 bases of the junction left unmatched. CDR3 size: 17 residues. CDR1 and CDR2 (germline): SGHRS, YFSETQ. The CDR3 sequence: CASSAGLAGVGYNEQFF. The DNA for the CDR3 is TGCGCCAGCAGCGCGGGACTAGCGGGAGTTGGCTACAATGAGCAGTTCTTC.